The 14 T cell receptor beta chains given below trace back to one sample, sequenced in a study of T-cell memory formation after mild COVID-19. TCRdb reanalysed the 5' RACE reads using MiXCR and keeps one entry per CDR3 protein. The table lists 260,000 or so distinct CDR3 sequences, over 15% of them singletons, with roughly 21% in the top ten. Sequences were obtained from PBMCs or a T cell subset sorted from them (not recorded which). The receptors shown here come from a man between 18 and 29 years old who had mild COVID-19 (a few samples of this study predate the infection). Cell type and time point are not known.

The chain carries TRBV5-1 and TRBJ2-2; D not resolved. Germline loops: CDR1 SGHRS, CDR2 YFSETQ. Trimming removed 3 bases at V and 3 bases at J, with 12 bases between. The CDR3 contains 15 residues. The CDR3 region has the DNA TGCGCCAGCAGCTGGGGAATGGCGGACACCGGGGAGCTGTTTTTT. Its translation is CASSWGMADTGELFF.

The chain employs TRBV7-2 and TRBJ2-5, with TRBD1 matching over 7 bases. V dropped 6 bases and J dropped 2; count of bases not matched to a gene: 3. Germline V gene data show CDR1 as SGHTA and CDR2 as FQGNSA. This CDR3 has 13 residues. The CDR3 sequence: CASRTGPQETQYF. The CDR3 region has the DNA TGTGCCAGCAGGACAGGGCCTCAAGAGACCCAGTACTTC.

The table lists this clonotype with a few counts. This chain joins TRBV5-1 and TRBJ2-7; unclear D gene. CDR1 and CDR2 from the germline V gene are SGHRS and YFSETQ. Trimming removed 1 base at V and 3 bases at J, with 11 bases between. There are 14 residues in the CDR3. The CDR3 protein is CASSLSRPDYEQYF. CDR3 DNA: TGCGCCAGCAGCTTGAGTCGGCCAGACTACGAGCAGTACTTC. The variable domain in full, completed from reference TRBV5-1 and TRBJ2-7, reads KAGVTQTPRYLIKTRGQQVTLSCSPISGHRSVSWYQQTPGQGLQFLFEYFSETQRNKGNFPGRFSGRQFSNSRSEMNVSTLELGDSALYLCASSLSRPDYEQYFGPGTRLTVT.

This clonotype has ten or more counts. The J gene is TRBJ2-5, the V gene TRBV12-3 or TRBV12-4; 12 nucleotides line up with TRBD2. CDR3 length: 15 residues. Losses at the gene ends were 4 bases for V and 5 bases for J; bases not matched to a gene: 5. The CDR3 nucleotides read TGTGCCAGCAGTTCTTCTAGCGGGGGGGCTGAGACCCAGTACTTC. Its protein product is CASSSSSGGAETQYF.

This clonotype was found a few times. This CDR3 is CASSIHGGGNQPQHF. Here the CDR3 DNA reads TGTGCCAGTAGTATTCATGGTGGAGGCAATCAGCCCCAGCATTTT. This chain joins TRBV19 and TRBJ1-5; D not certain. Germline V gives CDR1 LNHDA, CDR2 SQIVND (reference sequence). The CDR3 consists of 15 residues. With 3 bases removed from V and 2 bases from J, the gap between germline ends came to 11 bases.

In its sample, this clonotype was seen many times. The chain combines TRBV4-2 with TRBJ2-3; TRBD2 is a possible D gene (7 bases). This CDR3 has 16 residues. Germline lookup yields CDR1 LGHNA and CDR2 YNFKEQ. Trimming shortened V by 0 bases and J by 4 bases, and 14 bases separated the two germline ends. The CDR3 here is CASSQEGGGLPDTQYF. The CDR3 DNA reads as TGTGCCAGCAGCCAAGAGGGCGGGGGCCTTCCAGATACGCAGTATTTT.

The chain couples TRBV7-3 to TRBJ1-1; D is ambiguous. The germline CDR1 and CDR2 sequences are SGHTA and FQGTGA. The CDR3 is made up of 13 amino acids. V gave up 5 bases and J gave up 8 bases, with 15 bases separating them. The CDR3 is CASSPEVGYEAFF. CDR3 nucleotides: TGTGCCAGCAGCCCCGAAGTCGGCTACGAAGCTTTCTTT.

This CDR3 is CAISYSRANEQYF. The CDR3, as DNA: TGTGCCATCAGTTACTCAAGGGCCAACGAGCAGTACTTC. The J gene is TRBJ2-7, the V gene TRBV10-3; D not resolved. The V end was cut by 5 bases, the J end by 5 bases, with 13 bases between. The CDR3 extends over 13 amino acids. Germline loops: CDR1 ENHRY, CDR2 SYGVKD.

The chain carries TRBV7-9 and TRBJ2-5; D is undetermined. The V gene's germline CDR1 is SEHNR and CDR2 FQNEAQ (reference sequence). Between the trimmed V and J ends, which lost 6 bases and 4 bases, there was a span of 21 bases. This CDR3 is 16 amino acids long. CDR3 bases: TGTGCCAGCAGTCCGGGCGGCGCTCCCCTGGGAGAGACCCAGTACTTC. This codes for CASSPGGAPLGETQYF.

The chain links TRBV7-9 to TRBJ1-6; a possible D gene is TRBD1 (6 bases). Germline V gene lookup returns CDR1 SEHNR and CDR2 FQNEAQ (reference sequence). The V end was cut by 5 bases, the J end by 14 bases, with 16 bases between. This CDR3 is built from 13 residues. Here the CDR3 reads CASSPGGHLTLHF. The CDR3 DNA reads as TGTGCCAGCAGCCCTGGGGGGCATTTGACCCTCCACTTT.

The chain couples TRBV6-2 or TRBV6-3 to TRBJ1-1; D is unresolved. The CDR3 runs to 12 residues. The V end lost 2 bases, the J end lost 14 bases, and 15 bases lay between the germline ends. In germline, CDR1 is MNHEY, CDR2 SVGEGT. The CDR3 loop is CASSYESGVGFF. CDR3 coding DNA: TGTGCCAGCAGTTACGAGTCAGGCGTAGGGTTCTTT.

V usage is TRBV5-1 and J usage is TRBJ2-5, with TRBD1 matching over 8 bases. V shed 0 bases, J shed 1 base, and the junction held 8 bases outside the gene matches. Per germline, CDR1 SGHRS and CDR2 YFSETQ. The CDR3 covers 17 residues. CDR3 nucleotide sequence: TGCGCCAGCAGCTTGGATCGGGACAGGAGCATCCAAGAGACCCAGTACTTC. Translation gives CASSLDRDRSIQETQYF.

This clonotype was seen more than once but under ten times. The V gene is TRBV11-2, the J gene TRBJ2-1; tentative D call: TRBD2 (6 bases). V was shortened by 8 bases and J by 2 bases, with 19 bases between the two germline ends. There are 16 residues in the CDR3. The germline gives CDR1 SGHAT, CDR2 FQNNGV. CDR3 sequence: CASRYLGGEPYNEQFF. Here the CDR3 DNA reads TGTGCCAGCCGGTACTTAGGAGGGGAACCCTACAATGAGCAGTTCTTC. Variable domain in full (rest from reference TRBV11-2 and TRBJ2-1): EAGVAQSPRYKIIEKRQSVAFWCNPISGHATLYWYQQILGQGPKLLIQFQNNGVVDDSQLPKDRFSAERLKGVDSTLKIQPAKLEDSAVYLCASRYLGGEPYNEQFFGPGTRLTVL.

In its sample, this clonotype was seen a few times. The chain employs TRBV27 and TRBJ2-1; TRBD1 matches 11 bases. The CDR3 sequence is 17 residues long. Unmatched junction bases numbered 10, after V lost 2 bases and J lost 7 bases. Per germline, CDR1 MNHEY and CDR2 SMNVEV (reference sequence). The CDR3 DNA is TGTGCCAGCAGTTTAGTTGGATTGGGACAGGGGGGAAATGAGCAGTTCTTC. Protein sequence: CASSLVGLGQGGNEQFF.